The 28 T cell receptor beta chains given below trace back to one sample, sequenced in a study of early T cells in non-severe SARS-CoV-2 infection. From the 5' RACE reads, TCRdb called clonotypes with MiXCR, one entry per CDR3 protein. The table has roughly 40,000 distinct CDR3 sequences, about 5.9% seen once. The sample in question was whole blood, obtained at baseline. These receptors were taken from an adult who was a healthcare worker with PCR-confirmed SARS-CoV-2 infection or an uninfected control (not recorded which).

This clonotype came up a few times. The chain links TRBV11-2 to TRBJ2-5; D not certain. The CDR3 extends over 13 amino acids. Trimming shortened V by 5 bases and J by 1 base, and 8 bases separated the two germline ends. Germline V gene data show CDR1 as SGHAT and CDR2 as FQNNGV. The CDR3 DNA reads as TGTGCCAGCAGCCCCCCCTTCCAAGAGACCCAGTACTTC. Translating it yields CASSPPFQETQYF.

This clonotype was seen ten or more times. The chain is built from TRBV5-1 and TRBJ2-3, with D unresolved. The germline V gene has CDR1 SGHRS and CDR2 YFSETQ. The CDR3 has 15 residues. Between the trimmed V and J ends, which lost 4 bases and 1 base, there was a span of 13 bases. For the CDR3, the DNA is TGCGCCAGCAGCAAAACTTCACTTGGCACAGATACGCAGTATTTT. Residues: CASSKTSLGTDTQYF.

Many counts were recorded for this clonotype. V and J are TRBV7-2 and TRBJ1-2; 10 positions match TRBD1. Trimming removed 5 bases from V and 6 bases from J; junction bases left unmatched: 12. This CDR3 has 16 residues. In germline, CDR1 is SGHTA, CDR2 FQGNSA. CDR3 region: CASSVRPGQGVNGYTF. DNA of the CDR3: TGTGCCAGCAGCGTTAGGCCTGGACAGGGGGTGAATGGCTACACCTTC. The full variable domain, in which reference TRBV7-2 and TRBJ1-2 provide the parts outside the CDR3, is GAGVSQSPSNKVTEKGKDVELRCDPISGHTALYWYRQSLGQGLEFLIYFQGNSAPDKSGLPSDRFSAERTGGSVSTLTIQRTQQEDSAVYLCASSVRPGQGVNGYTFGSGTRLTVV.

The sample holds many counts of this clonotype. This chain uses TRBV12-3 or TRBV12-4 with TRBJ1-5, with 7 bases that match TRBD1. This CDR3 contains 16 residues. V shed 5 bases, J shed 2 bases, and the junction held 9 bases outside the gene matches. The CDR3 coding sequence is TGTGCCAGCAGTACCGACAGGGAGGGCGGCAATCAGCCCCAGCATTTT. This codes for CASSTDREGGNQPQHF.

This clonotype appeared many times. The chain employs TRBV7-2 and TRBJ1-5; weak D call: TRBD1 (6 bases). CDR3 length: 14 amino acids. Germline CDR1 SGHTA, CDR2 FQGNSA. Trimming shortened V by 5 bases and J by 9 bases, and 17 bases separated the two germline ends. The CDR3 is CASSPHQGRGPQHF. The CDR3 DNA follows: TGTGCCAGCAGCCCACACCAAGGCAGGGGGCCCCAGCATTTT.

This clonotype was seen at least ten times. The chain uses TRBV11-2 and TRBJ2-5; tentative D call: TRBD1 (6 bases). V lost 6 bases, J lost 5 bases, and 22 bases lay in between. The CDR3 spans 16 residues. From germline, CDR1 is SGHAT and CDR2 FQNNGV. DNA for the CDR3: TGTGCCAGCAGTCCAATTGACTGGGGGCAGAGGGAGACCCAGTACTTC. Its protein is CASSPIDWGQRETQYF.

This clonotype was counted ten times or more. The chain couples TRBV10-3 to TRBJ1-1, with D uncertain. Trimming left V 4 bases short and J 1 base short, with 10 bases between. The germline V gene encodes CDR1 ENHRY and CDR2 SYGVKD. This CDR3 contains 14 residues. The CDR3 sequence is CAISVEEPNTEAFF. In nucleotides, the CDR3 is TGTGCCATCAGTGTCGAGGAACCGAACACTGAAGCTTTCTTT.

The rearrangement links TRBV12-3 or TRBV12-4 to TRBJ1-1; 9 bases align to TRBD1. This CDR3 comprises 16 residues. The V segment lost 6 bases and the J segment 0 bases; nucleotides outside the gene matches: 8. CDR3 nucleotide sequence: TGTGCCAGCAGAATGGGGACAGGGATGTTGAACACTGAAGCTTTCTTT. As protein: CASRMGTGMLNTEAFF.

The table lists this clonotype with a count of one. A much larger clone differs by one base, so this may be a read error. This chain joins TRBV2 and TRBJ1-1; D not certain. Germline values: CDR1 SNHLY, CDR2 FYNNEI. This CDR3 contains 11 residues. V was clipped by 7 bases and J by 4 bases, with 7 bases between them. The CDR3 loop reads CASIKGTEAFF. The CDR3 region has the DNA TGTGCCAGCATAAAGGGCACTGAAGCTTTCTTT.

This clonotype has ten or more counts. The chain employs TRBV10-2 and TRBJ2-3; D is possibly TRBD2 (5 bases). The V and J ends lost 6 bases and 2 bases respectively, with 9 bases between them. The CDR3 runs to 13 residues. Germline V gives CDR1 WSHSY, CDR2 SAAADI. The CDR3 sequence is CASRRELTDTQYF. As DNA, the CDR3 is TGCGCCAGCAGGAGGGAACTCACAGATACGCAGTATTTT.

This clonotype was seen only a few times. The rearrangement links TRBV20-1 to TRBJ2-1; no clear D. Germline CDR1 is DFQATT and CDR2 is SNEGSKA (reference sequence). The CDR3 runs 10 residues. The V gene lost 5 bases and the J gene lost 3 bases, with 2 bases spanning the gap. CDR3 nucleotide sequence: TGCAGTGCTTTCTACAATGAGCAGTTCTTC. Translating gives CSAFYNEQFF.

This clonotype was detected ten times or more. The genes are TRBV7-2 and TRBJ2-4; 7 bases are shared with TRBD2. The CDR3 is 20 residues long. V was pared by 5 bases and J by 0 bases, with 19 bases of the junction left unmatched. CDR1 and CDR2 from the germline V gene are SGHTA and FQGNSA. The CDR3 spells CASSQIRLAVGGVAKNIQYF. CDR3 nucleotide sequence: TGTGCCAGCAGCCAAATTCGACTAGCTGTCGGCGGGGTAGCCAAAAACATTCAGTACTTC.

The table lists this clonotype with many counts. V gene TRBV6-6 combines with J gene TRBJ2-7; a weak D match, TRBD2 (6 bases). Germline CDR1 MNHNY, CDR2 SVGAGI (reference sequence). V lost 4 bases, J lost 7 bases, and 20 bases lay in between. This CDR3 is 15 amino acids long. CDR3 in DNA: TGTGCCAGCAGTTCGGACCTGAGGTCGGGGGTGGAGCAGTACTTC. This gives the protein CASSSDLRSGVEQYF.

This clonotype has at least ten counts. This chain joins TRBV20-1 and TRBJ2-2, with D perhaps given as TRBD1 or TRBD2 (5 bases each). The CDR3 contains 15 residues. Germline V gene data show CDR1 as DFQATT and CDR2 as SNEGSKA (reference sequence). V shed 6 bases and J shed 0 bases, with 14 bases lying between them. CDR3 DNA sequence: TGCAGTGCCAGTCTAGCAGGGACGAACACCGGGGAGCTGTTTTTT. The encoded protein is CSASLAGTNTGELFF.

This clonotype was counted ten times or more. This chain uses TRBV6-5 with TRBJ1-5; tentatively, D is TRBD1 (5 bases). V lost 2 bases, J lost 6 bases, and 8 bases lay in between. The CDR3 is made up of 13 amino acids. The germline CDR1 and CDR2 sequences are MNHEY and SVGAGI. In DNA form, the CDR3 reads TGTGCCAGCAGTTACGGGGGGTCTCAGCCCCAGCATTTT. Its protein product is CASSYGGSQPQHF.

At least ten counts were recorded for this clonotype. V is TRBV3-1 and J is TRBJ2-7; 7 nucleotides line up with TRBD1. Germline V gene sequence: CDR1 LGHDT, CDR2 YNNKEL (reference sequence). Trimming removed 1 base from V and 4 bases from J; junction bases left unmatched: 4. The CDR3 consists of 14 residues. The CDR3 protein is CASSQGQGVYEQYF. The CDR3 region has the DNA TGTGCCAGCAGCCAAGGCCAGGGGGTGTACGAGCAGTACTTC.

This chain connects TRBV4-1 to TRBJ2-1; TRBD2 matches 14 bases. The CDR3 is 17 residues long. V dropped 0 bases and J dropped 6; count of bases not matched to a gene: 4. Per germline, CDR1 MGHRA and CDR2 YSYEKL. CDR3 loop: CASSQETTSGGANEQFF. Written as DNA, the CDR3 is TGCGCCAGCAGCCAAGAAACGACTAGCGGGGGGGCCAATGAGCAGTTCTTC.

This clonotype appeared many times. The chain uses TRBV6-6 and TRBJ2-7; D is unresolved. The CDR3 is made up of 12 amino acids. The ends were cut back, 4 bases at V and 2 bases at J, with 6 bases in the middle. CDR1 and CDR2 from the germline V gene are MNHNY and SVGAGI (reference sequence). The DNA of the CDR3 is TGTGCCAGCAGTTTTACTGCCTACGAGCAGTACTTC. Its translation is CASSFTAYEQYF.

The rearrangement joins TRBV6-6 to TRBJ2-7, with D perhaps being TRBD1 or TRBD2 (5 bases each). This CDR3 is 13 amino acids long. CDR1 and CDR2 from the germline V gene are MNHNY and SVGAGI (reference sequence). Trimming took off 7 bases at V and 4 bases at J, with 14 bases between the two ends. CDR3 region: CASTQGGGYEQYF. In nucleotides, the CDR3 is TGTGCCAGCACCCAGGGTGGGGGTTACGAGCAGTACTTC.

The table lists this clonotype with a few counts. The chain employs TRBV21-1 and TRBJ2-5; TRBD1, the table's D call, was not compared with the DNA. TRBV21-1 is designated a pseudogene. The CDR3 has 14 amino acids. The CDR3 spells CASSTPPGQETQYF. In nucleotides, the CDR3 is TGTGCCAGCAGCACCCCCCCAGGCCAAGAGACCCAGTACTTC.

A few counts support this clonotype. This chain connects TRBV29-1 to TRBJ2-3; TRBD2 might be the D (6 bases). Trimming left V 4 bases short and J 0 bases short, with 11 bases between. Per germline, CDR1 SQVTM and CDR2 ANQGSEA. The CDR3 totals 14 residues. CDR3 sequence (DNA): TGCAGCGTTGGGGGGGTGTCTAGCACAGATACGCAGTATTTT. It is translated as CSVGGVSSTDTQYF.

This clonotype was observed many times. The rearrangement links TRBV7-7 to TRBJ2-7; D gene ambiguous. The V end lost 1 base, the J end lost 3 bases, and 10 bases lay between the germline ends. Per the germline V gene, CDR1 is SSHAT and CDR2 is FNYEAQ (reference sequence). The CDR3 runs to 14 residues. The CDR3 reads CASSLGLGNYEQYF. The DNA for the CDR3 is TGTGCCAGCAGCTTAGGACTTGGAAACTACGAGCAGTACTTC.

The V and J genes are TRBV27 and TRBJ1-4; no firm D call. V gave up 5 bases and J gave up 5 bases, with 18 bases separating them. Per germline, CDR1 MNHEY and CDR2 SMNVEV (reference sequence). The CDR3 sequence is 16 residues long. The CDR3 DNA sequence: TGTGCCAGCAGTCGCACTCCGGGCCTGAAAAATGAAAAACTGTTTTTT. As protein: CASSRTPGLKNEKLFF.

DNA of the CDR3: TGTGCCAGCAGCTCTCTAAGACAGGGCGCCAACACTGAAGCTTTCTTT. This sequence encodes CASSSLRQGANTEAFF. V gene TRBV5-5 combines with J gene TRBJ1-1; TRBD1 matches at 7 bases. The J segment lost 2 bases and the V segment lost 3 bases, leaving 10 bases of the junction unmatched. The germline CDR1 and CDR2 sequences are SGHKS and YYEKEE (reference sequence). The CDR3 contains 16 residues.

Many counts were recorded for this clonotype. The J gene is TRBJ1-2, the V gene TRBV12-3 or TRBV12-4; D is unclear. This CDR3 has 15 residues. V shed 2 bases and J shed 3 bases, with 13 bases lying between them. CDR3 sequence: CASSLMIGQDYGYTF. DNA for the CDR3: TGTGCCAGCAGTTTAATGATTGGTCAGGACTATGGCTACACCTTC.

This clonotype was observed many times. CDR3 region: CASSLTPTDTQYF. The CDR3 region has the DNA TGCGCCAGCAGCCTGACTCCCACAGATACGCAGTATTTT. The chain has TRBV5-1 and TRBJ2-3; no clear D gene. This CDR3 contains 13 residues. Per the germline V gene, CDR1 is SGHRS and CDR2 is YFSETQ. V dropped 4 bases and J dropped 2 bases, with 8 bases sitting between them.

Comment on this clonotype: A read error is possible here, since a much larger clone lies one base away. V usage is TRBV6-2 or TRBV6-3 and J usage is TRBJ1-5, with D perhaps TRBD1 (5 bases). V shed 0 bases and J shed 5 bases, with 17 bases lying between them. The CDR3 sequence is 17 residues long. CDR1 MNHEY and CDR2 SVGEGT come from the germline V gene. CDR3 nucleotide sequence: TGTGCCAGCAGTTACTCCCGCAGGGACTATCTCGATCAGCCCCAGCATTTT. Translating it yields CASSYSRRDYLDQPQHF.

The V call is TRBV10-3, the J call TRBJ2-1, with D perhaps TRBD1 or TRBD2 (5 bases each). This CDR3 has 13 amino acids. Germline CDR1 and CDR2: ENHRY and SYGVKD. Trimming left V 4 bases short and J 8 bases short, with 12 bases between. In nucleotides, the CDR3 is TGTGCCATCAGTGGTCGAGGGGACGATGAGCAGTTCTTC. This translates into CAISGRGDDEQFF.